Sequencing of this TCR beta chain was carried out in a study of blood T cell repertoires in COVID-19. Per the original methods: Reference gene primer amplification gave estimated nucleated cell counts. Libraries were prepared by immunoSEQ multiplex PCR; TCRdb keeps only in-frame clonotypes and omits some of them. The V and J calls and clone size come from that table; D and trimming were worked out from the DNA. The sample lists roughly 78,000 clones; 75% to 90% were seen once. Source material: peripheral blood. The TCR comes from a man aged 45-65 years with COVID-19, enrolled during active disease.

In DNA form, the CDR3 reads TGTGCGACCGGAGGGGGCTACGCAGATACGCAGTATTTT. The encoded protein is CATGGGYADTQYF. The chain employs TRBV15 and TRBJ2-3, with D perhaps TRBD1 (7 bases). The CDR3 runs to 13 residues. The germline gives CDR1 LNHNV, CDR2 YYDKDF (reference sequence).